These T cell receptor beta chains were read from a single sample in a study of shared clonotypes between healthy human individuals. The data were produced by immunoSEQ multiplex PCR, yet TCRdb's version contains in-frame clones alone and is incomplete. Of fewer than 1.8 million clones in the sample, approximately 98.5% were seen once. The sample taken for sequencing was naive CD4+ T cells sorted from blood. The origin of the receptors is a young man in good health. The CDR3 runs from the conserved cysteine through the conserved F or W. D genes are given only for firm matches. The listing skips clone size in some rows; elsewhere it reads once, few, many or a size class.

>-|-|TRBV6-6|TRBJ1-5
TGTGCCAGCAGTTACGGGCAGGGTTATCAGCCCCAGCATTTT
CASSYGQGYQPQHF
>-|-|TRBV7-3|TRBJ2-1
TGTGCCAGCAGCTTTACAGCGAGCTCCTACAATGAGCAGTTCTTC
CASSFTASSYNEQFF
>-|-|TRBV14|TRBJ2-1
TGTGCCAGCAGCCCAAAAAACAGGGATGAGCAGTTCTTC
CASSPKNRDEQFF
>-|-|TRBV29-1|TRBJ2-3
TGCAGCGCTAGGACTACGTCTGATACGCAGTATTTT
CSARTTSDTQYF
>TRBD1|-|TRBV19|TRBJ2-1
TGTGCCAGTACCGCGGACAGGGCCTACAATGAGCAGTTCTTC
CASTADRAYNEQFF
>-|-|TRBV15|TRBJ2-7
TGTGCCACCAGCAGAGACAGGGGTTCCTACGAGCAGTACTTC
CATSRDRGSYEQYF
>TRBD1|-|TRBV10-1|TRBJ2-7
TGCGCCAGCAGCGCGACAAGGACAGGGGGAACCTACGAGCAGTACTTC
CASSATRTGGTYEQYF
>-|once|TRBV19|TRBJ2-6
TGTGCCAGTAGTATAGGGCGGAACTCTGGGGCCAACGTCCTGACTTTC
CASSIGRNSGANVLTF
>-|-|TRBV18|TRBJ2-1
TGTGCCAGCTCACCGATAACAAGGGAGGTACACAATGAGCAGTTCTTC
CASSPITREVHNEQFF
>-|-|TRBV5-1|TRBJ2-1
TGCGCCAGCAGGTACGGGAGCGACAATGAGCAGTTCTTC
CASRYGSDNEQFF
>TRBD2|-|TRBV6-1|TRBJ2-1
TGTGCCACCGGGGGACTAGCAACCTCCTACAATGAGCAGTTCTTC
CATGGLATSYNEQFF
>TRBD2|-|TRBV11-2|TRBJ2-7
TGTGCCAGCAGCTTAGGGGGACTAGCGGGAGAATTTTGGGACGAGCAGTACTTC
CASSLGGLAGEFWDEQYF
>-|-|TRBV2|TRBJ1-2
TGTGCCAGCATTTCCAGGGTTTCGAACTCGGAGAGGGTTTATGGCTACACCTTC
CASISRVSNSERVYGYTF
>-|-|TRBV7-3|TRBJ2-5
TGTGCCAGCAGCTTAGTCTTTGGGGGGTTAGAGACCCAGTACTTC
CASSLVFGGLETQYF
>TRBD1|-|TRBV28|TRBJ2-7
TGTGCCAGCAGTTCCACAGGGGGTCCCCTTAGGGAGCAGTACTTC
CASSSTGGPLREQYF
>-|once|TRBV27|TRBJ2-5
TGTGCCAGCAGTTTTGGCCCCCCGAAAGAGACCCAGTACTTC
CASSFGPPKETQYF
>-|-|TRBV6-5|TRBJ2-2
TGTGCCAGCAGTTATTACGGGGAGCTGTTTTTT
CASSYYGELFF
>-|-|TRBV18|TRBJ1-3
TGTGCCAGCTCCCCGACAACTGGAAACACCATATATTTT
CASSPTTGNTIYF
>TRBD1|-|TRBV5-1|TRBJ1-2
TGCGCCAGCAGCTTGGGACAGGGAGTTGGCTACACCTTC
CASSLGQGVGYTF
>TRBD1|once|TRBV30|TRBJ2-7
TGTGCCTGGAGTAAACGGGGACAGGGGGTTGAGCAGTACTTC
CAWSKRGQGVEQYF
>TRBD2|-|TRBV2|TRBJ2-5
TGTGCCAGCCAGTACGGACTAGCGGGCCGGGAGACCCAGTACTTC
CASQYGLAGRETQYF
>-|-|TRBV28|TRBJ2-1
TGTGCCAGCAGTTTGGGCAGGGAGAGGTACAATGAGCAGTTCTTC
CASSLGRERYNEQFF
>-|-|TRBV29-1|TRBJ2-7
TGCAGCGTCCTGGGCCGCGGAACCCCCTACGAGCAGTACTTC
CSVLGRGTPYEQYF
>TRBD2|-|TRBV27|TRBJ2-7
TGTGCCAGCAGTTCTCTGGGGGGGGACGAGCAGTACTTC
CASSSLGGDEQYF
>TRBD1|-|TRBV14|TRBJ2-3
TGTGCCAGCGGACAGGGTATCAGCACAGATACGCAGTATTTT
CASGQGISTDTQYF
>-|-|TRBV15|TRBJ1-3
TGTGCCACCAGCGGACACGTCGGAAACACCATATATTTT
CATSGHVGNTIYF
>-|-|TRBV7-2|TRBJ2-5
TGTGCCAGCAGCTTAAGGTCCCAGCGGGCCTCAGAGACCCAGTACTTC
CASSLRSQRASETQYF
>-|-|TRBV6-5|TRBJ2-7
TGTGCCAGCAGTCGTGGGAGGTACGAGCAGTACTTC
CASSRGRYEQYF
>-|-|TRBV7-9|TRBJ2-7
TGTGCCAGCAGCTTTTATAGGCAGGGTCCCTACGAGCAGTACTTC
CASSFYRQGPYEQYF
>TRBD2|-|TRBV7-3|TRBJ2-7
TGTGCCAGCAGCTTAACGAGCGGGAGGGGTAGCGCCTACGAGCAGTACTTC
CASSLTSGRGSAYEQYF
>TRBD2|-|TRBV7-7|TRBJ2-2
TGTGCCAGCGCCCGACTAGCGGGGGCGAACACCGGGGAGCTGTTTTTT
CASARLAGANTGELFF
>-|-|TRBV18|TRBJ2-7
TGTGCCAGCTCCAGTCAGGGGAATTCCTACGAGCAGTACTTC
CASSSQGNSYEQYF
>-|-|TRBV29-1|TRBJ2-3
TGCAGCGTTGCCTCCAAGTTTGGTACGCAGTATTTT
CSVASKFGTQYF
>TRBD1|-|TRBV27|TRBJ2-1
TGTGCTCGACGGGACAGACCCTACAATGAGCAGTTCTTC
CARRDRPYNEQFF
>TRBD2|-|TRBV6-1|TRBJ2-7
TGTGCCAGCAGGGGACTAGCGGGAGGTCACGAGCAGTACTTC
CASRGLAGGHEQYF
>TRBD1|-|TRBV10-3|TRBJ2-5
TGTGCCATCAGTGACCCGGGACAGGGCACAGAGACCCAGTACTTC
CAISDPGQGTETQYF
>-|-|TRBV11-2|TRBJ1-1
TGTGCCAGCAGCTTAGATCGTGGTGGGATCACTGAAGCTTTCTTT
CASSLDRGGITEAFF
>TRBD1|-|TRBV18|TRBJ1-1
TGTGCCAGCTCCACAGGGGTAACTGAAGCTTTCTTT
CASSTGVTEAFF
>TRBD2|-|TRBV4-1|TRBJ2-7
TGCGCCAGCAGCCAGGGGAGAGGGGAGGGCCCCTACGAGCAGTACTTC
CASSQGRGEGPYEQYF